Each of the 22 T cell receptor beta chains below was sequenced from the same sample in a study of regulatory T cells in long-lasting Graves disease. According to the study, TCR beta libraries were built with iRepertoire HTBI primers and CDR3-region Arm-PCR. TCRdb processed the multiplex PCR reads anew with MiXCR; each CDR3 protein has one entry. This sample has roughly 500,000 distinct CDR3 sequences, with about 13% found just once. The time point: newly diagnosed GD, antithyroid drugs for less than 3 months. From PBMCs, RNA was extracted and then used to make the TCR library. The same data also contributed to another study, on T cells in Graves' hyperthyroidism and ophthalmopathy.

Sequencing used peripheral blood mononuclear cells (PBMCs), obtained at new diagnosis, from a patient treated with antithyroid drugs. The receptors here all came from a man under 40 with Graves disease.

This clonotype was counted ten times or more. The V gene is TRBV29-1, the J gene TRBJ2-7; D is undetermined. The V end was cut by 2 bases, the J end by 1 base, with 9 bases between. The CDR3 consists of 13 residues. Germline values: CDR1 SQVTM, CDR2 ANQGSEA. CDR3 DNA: TGCAGCGTTGAAATCGACGGTTCCTACGAGCAGTACTTC. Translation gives CSVEIDGSYEQYF.

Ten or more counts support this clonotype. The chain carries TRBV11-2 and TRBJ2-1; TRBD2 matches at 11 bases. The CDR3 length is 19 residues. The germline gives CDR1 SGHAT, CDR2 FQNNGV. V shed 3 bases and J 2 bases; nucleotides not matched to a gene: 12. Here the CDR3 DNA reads TGTGCCAGCAGCTTTCGAACGTTTAGTAGCGGGAGGGCCTACAATGAGCAGTTCTTC. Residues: CASSFRTFSSGRAYNEQFF.

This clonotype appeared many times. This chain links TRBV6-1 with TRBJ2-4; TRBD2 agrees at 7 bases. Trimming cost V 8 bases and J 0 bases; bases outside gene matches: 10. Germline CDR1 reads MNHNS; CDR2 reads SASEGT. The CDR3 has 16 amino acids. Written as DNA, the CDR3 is TGTGCCAGCGCGTTCGGGGGGAGACTAGCCAAAAACATTCAGTACTTC. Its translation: CASAFGGRLAKNIQYF.

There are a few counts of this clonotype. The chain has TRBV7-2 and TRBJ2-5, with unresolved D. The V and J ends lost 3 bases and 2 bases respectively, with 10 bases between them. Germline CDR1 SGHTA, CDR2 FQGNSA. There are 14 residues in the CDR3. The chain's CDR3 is CASSFLGRQETQYF. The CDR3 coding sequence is TGTGCCAGCAGCTTCCTTGGACGGCAAGAGACCCAGTACTTC.

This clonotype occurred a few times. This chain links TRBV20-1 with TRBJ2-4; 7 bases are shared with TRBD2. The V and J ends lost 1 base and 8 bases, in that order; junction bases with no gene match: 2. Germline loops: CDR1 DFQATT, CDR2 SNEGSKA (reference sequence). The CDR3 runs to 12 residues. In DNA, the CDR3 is TGCAGTGCTAGAGGTCGGGGGGACATTCAGTACTTC. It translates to CSARGRGDIQYF.

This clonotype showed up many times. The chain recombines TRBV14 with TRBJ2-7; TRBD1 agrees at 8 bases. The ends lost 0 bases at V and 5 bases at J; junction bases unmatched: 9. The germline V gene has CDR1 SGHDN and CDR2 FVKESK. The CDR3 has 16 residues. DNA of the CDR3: TGTGCCAGCAGCCAAGAGTCAGGGACAGGACCCCACGAGCAGTACTTC. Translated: CASSQESGTGPHEQYF.

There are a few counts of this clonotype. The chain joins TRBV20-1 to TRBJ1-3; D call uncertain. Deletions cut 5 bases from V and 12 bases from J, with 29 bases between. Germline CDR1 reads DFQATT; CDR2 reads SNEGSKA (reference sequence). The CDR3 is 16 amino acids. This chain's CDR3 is CSAFRHGAEAGSHIYF. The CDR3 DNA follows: TGCAGTGCTTTTCGACACGGCGCTGAGGCTGGAAGCCACATATATTTT.

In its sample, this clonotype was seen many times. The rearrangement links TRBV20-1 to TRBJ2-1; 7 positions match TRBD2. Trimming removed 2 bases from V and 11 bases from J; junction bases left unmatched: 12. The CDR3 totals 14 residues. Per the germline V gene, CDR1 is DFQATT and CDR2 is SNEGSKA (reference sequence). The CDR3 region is CSARYGGRDGKQFF. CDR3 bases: TGCAGTGCTAGATATGGTGGGAGGGACGGAAAGCAGTTCTTC.

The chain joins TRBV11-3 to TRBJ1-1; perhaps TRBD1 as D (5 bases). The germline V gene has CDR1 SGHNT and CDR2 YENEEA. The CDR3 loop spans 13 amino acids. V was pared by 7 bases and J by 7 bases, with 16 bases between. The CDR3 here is CASNFRRGSEAFF. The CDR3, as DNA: TGTGCCAGCAACTTCAGACGGGGGAGTGAAGCTTTCTTT.

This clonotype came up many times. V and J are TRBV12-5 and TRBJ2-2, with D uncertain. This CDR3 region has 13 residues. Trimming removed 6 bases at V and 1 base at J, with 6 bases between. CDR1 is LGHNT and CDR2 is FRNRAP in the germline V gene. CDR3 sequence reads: CASGKMNTGELFF. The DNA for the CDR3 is TGTGCTAGTGGAAAAATGAACACCGGGGAGCTGTTTTTT.

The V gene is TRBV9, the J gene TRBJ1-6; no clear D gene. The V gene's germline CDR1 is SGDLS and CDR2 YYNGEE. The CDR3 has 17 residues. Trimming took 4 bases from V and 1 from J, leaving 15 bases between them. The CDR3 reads CASSSPEAGSYNSPLHF. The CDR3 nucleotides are TGTGCCAGCAGCTCGCCGGAGGCGGGGTCCTATAATTCACCCCTCCACTTT.

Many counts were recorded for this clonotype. This CDR3 reads CASSFRGSGYEQYF. The DNA for the CDR3 is TGTGCCAGCAGTTTCCGCGGGAGCGGGTACGAGCAGTACTTC. V usage is TRBV12-3 or TRBV12-4 and J usage is TRBJ2-7; 7 bases are shared with TRBD2. This CDR3 has 14 residues. J lost 4 bases, V lost 3 bases, and 6 bases had no gene match.

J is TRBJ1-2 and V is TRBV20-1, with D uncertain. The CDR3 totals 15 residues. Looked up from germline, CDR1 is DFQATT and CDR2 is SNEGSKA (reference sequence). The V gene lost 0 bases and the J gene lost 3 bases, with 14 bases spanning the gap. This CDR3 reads CSARDPLLTDYGYTF. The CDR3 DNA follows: TGCAGTGCTAGAGATCCCCTCCTAACTGACTATGGCTACACCTTC.

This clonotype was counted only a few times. The CDR3 DNA sequence: TGCAGTGCTTGGCTCGGGCTGGTTGAGCAGTTCTTC. Protein product: CSAWLGLVEQFF. The chain couples TRBV20-1 to TRBJ2-1; D call uncertain. The V end was cut by 5 bases, the J end by 9 bases, with 14 bases between. Per germline, CDR1 DFQATT and CDR2 SNEGSKA (reference sequence). This CDR3 comprises 12 residues.

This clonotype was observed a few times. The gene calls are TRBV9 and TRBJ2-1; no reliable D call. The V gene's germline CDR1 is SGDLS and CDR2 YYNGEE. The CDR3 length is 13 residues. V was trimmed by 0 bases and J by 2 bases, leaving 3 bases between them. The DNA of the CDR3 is TGTGCCAGCAGCGTAGATGCCTACAATGAGCAGTTCTTC. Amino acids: CASSVDAYNEQFF.

CDR3 nucleotides: TGTGCCAGCAGCCGAAATAAGGGCAGGACCTACGAGCAGTACTTC. It is translated as CASSRNKGRTYEQYF. This chain joins TRBV3-1 and TRBJ2-7; unclear D gene. The CDR3 sequence is 15 residues long. CDR1 and CDR2 (germline): LGHDT, YNNKEL (reference sequence). V was trimmed by 4 bases and J by 2 bases, leaving 15 bases between them.

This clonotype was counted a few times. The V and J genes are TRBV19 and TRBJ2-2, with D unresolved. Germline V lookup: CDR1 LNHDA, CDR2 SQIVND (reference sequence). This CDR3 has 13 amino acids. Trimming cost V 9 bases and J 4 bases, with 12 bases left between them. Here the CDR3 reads CASQTTPTGELFF. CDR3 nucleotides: TGTGCCAGCCAGACCACTCCCACCGGGGAGCTGTTTTTT.

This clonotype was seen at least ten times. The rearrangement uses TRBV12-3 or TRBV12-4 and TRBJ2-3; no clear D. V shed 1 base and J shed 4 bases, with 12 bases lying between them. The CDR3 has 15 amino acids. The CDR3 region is CASSLDVGRSDTQYF. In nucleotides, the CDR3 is TGTGCCAGCAGTTTAGACGTCGGACGATCAGATACGCAGTATTTT.

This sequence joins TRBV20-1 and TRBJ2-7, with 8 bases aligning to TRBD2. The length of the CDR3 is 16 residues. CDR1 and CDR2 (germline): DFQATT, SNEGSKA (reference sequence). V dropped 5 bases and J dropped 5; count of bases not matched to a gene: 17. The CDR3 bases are TGCAGTGCTCCCCGCTCTAGCAGCGGGAGCCCCCACGAGCAGTACTTC. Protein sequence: CSAPRSSSGSPHEQYF.

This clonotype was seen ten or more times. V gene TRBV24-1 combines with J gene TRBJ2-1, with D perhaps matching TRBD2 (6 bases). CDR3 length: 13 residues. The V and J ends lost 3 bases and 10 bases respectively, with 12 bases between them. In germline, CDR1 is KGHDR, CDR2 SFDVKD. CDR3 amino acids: CATSDQTRREQFF. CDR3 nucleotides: TGTGCCACCAGTGATCAGACTAGACGCGAGCAGTTCTTC.

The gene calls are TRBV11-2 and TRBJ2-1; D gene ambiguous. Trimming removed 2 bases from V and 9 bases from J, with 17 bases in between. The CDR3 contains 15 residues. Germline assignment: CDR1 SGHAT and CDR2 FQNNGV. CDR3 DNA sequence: TGTGCCAGCAGCTTATCCTCCGTTCCCCTGCTTGAGCAGTTCTTC. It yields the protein CASSLSSVPLLEQFF.

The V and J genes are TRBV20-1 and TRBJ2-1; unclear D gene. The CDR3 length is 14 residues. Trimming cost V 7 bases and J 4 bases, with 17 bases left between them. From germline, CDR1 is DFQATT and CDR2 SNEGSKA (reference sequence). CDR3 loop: CSVFGPAAYNEQFF. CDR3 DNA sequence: TGCAGTGTTTTCGGCCCAGCTGCGTACAATGAGCAGTTCTTC.